These 9 T cell receptor beta chains share one sample of origin, sequenced in a study of blood T cells in healthy people across ages. Using a J-beta primer mix together with a sample-barcoded 5' primer, a second PCR was run for roughly 6 to 12 cycles. TCRdb reprocessed the 5' RACE reads with MiXCR, giving one entry per CDR3 protein. The table has 1,500,000 or so distinct CDR3 sequences, roughly 59% seen once; the top ten hold approximately 7%. Input material: blood. Every receptor here comes from a man aged 18-30 years in good health.

The genes are TRBV7-9 and TRBJ2-7; tentatively, D is TRBD1 or TRBD2 (5 bases each). The J call is uncertain, as TRBJ2-5 better fits the DNA end. Germline CDR1 is SEHNR and CDR2 is FQNEAQ (reference sequence). This CDR3 contains 14 residues. The CDR3 coding sequence is TGTGCCAGCAGCTTAGTGGGACCGGGCCAGACCCAGTACTTC. This gives the protein CASSLVGPGQTQYF.

The chain recombines TRBV12-3 or TRBV12-4 with TRBJ2-5; 7 nucleotides line up with TRBD1. The CDR3 contains 16 residues. V lost 1 base, J lost 7 bases, and 12 bases stayed unmatched. The CDR3 loop reads CASSLGQGPPQTTQYF. DNA of the CDR3: TGTGCCAGCAGTTTAGGACAGGGCCCTCCCCAGACGACCCAGTACTTC.

The chain has TRBV4-3 and TRBJ1-4; D remains unclear. Trimming removed 0 bases at V and 0 bases at J, with 5 bases between. Germline lookup yields CDR1 LGHNA and CDR2 YSLEER. This CDR3 contains 15 residues. The CDR3 protein is CASSQDFTTNEKLFF. In nucleotides, the CDR3 is TGCGCCAGCAGCCAAGACTTTACAACTAATGAAAAACTGTTTTTT.

The chain uses TRBV20-1 and TRBJ2-4; D is uncertain. Trimming cost V 5 bases and J 4 bases, with 3 bases left between them. CDR3 length: 10 residues. CDR1 is DFQATT, CDR2 SNEGSKA, per germline (reference sequence). CDR3 coding DNA: TGCAGTGCTCATAAAAACATTCAGTACTTC. Translated: CSAHKNIQYF.

V usage is TRBV9 and J usage is TRBJ2-7; weak D call: TRBD1 (5 bases). The germline V gene encodes CDR1 SGDLS and CDR2 YYNGEE. The CDR3 contains 16 residues. V was trimmed by 3 bases and J by 4 bases, leaving 20 bases between them. The CDR3 is CASSGGTGRRPYEQYF. The CDR3 DNA reads TGTGCCAGCAGCGGCGGTACAGGCAGAAGACCGTACGAGCAGTACTTC.

This clonotype came up a few times. The chain joins TRBV6-1 to TRBJ1-2; D gene uncertain. The CDR3 runs 11 residues. Germline values: CDR1 MNHNS, CDR2 SASEGT. The V end lost 7 bases, the J end lost 10 bases, and 13 bases lay between the germline ends. The DNA of the CDR3 is TGTGCCAGCACTAGGGCCGCCGTCTACACCTTC. Translated: CASTRAAVYTF.

The chain links TRBV4-1 to TRBJ2-7, with TRBD1 matching over 7 bases. The CDR3 sequence is 15 residues long. Germline V lookup: CDR1 MGHRA, CDR2 YSYEKL. The V segment lost 1 base and the J segment 10 bases; nucleotides outside the gene matches: 13. DNA for the CDR3: TGCGCCAGCAGCCAAGGTGAGGGGGCGAAGGAGGCCCAGTACTTC. This codes for CASSQGEGAKEAQYF.

The chain joins TRBV11-2 to TRBJ2-1, with D possibly called TRBD1 or TRBD2 (5 bases each). Germline assignment: CDR1 SGHAT and CDR2 FQNNGV. The CDR3 loop spans 15 amino acids. V was pared by 7 bases and J by 9 bases, with 22 bases between. Written as DNA, the CDR3 is TGTGCCAGCACCACCCGGGACCCCGGGATCCGTGAGCAGTTCTTC. Translated: CASTTRDPGIREQFF. Looking up the rest from reference TRBV11-2 and TRBJ2-1 gives the full variable domain: EAGVAQSPRYKIIEKRQSVAFWCNPISGHATLYWYQQILGQGPKLLIQFQNNGVVDDSQLPKDRFSAERLKGVDSTLKIQPAKLEDSAVYLCASTTRDPGIREQFFGPGTRLTVL.

This chain links TRBV2 with TRBJ1-2; the match to TRBD1 covers 9 bases. The trim removed 5 bases at V and 3 bases at J, leaving 4 bases unmatched. Germline CDR1 SNHLY, CDR2 FYNNEI. CDR3 length equals 14 residues. This CDR3 reads CASSQGQGHYGYTF. The CDR3 DNA reads as TGTGCCAGCAGTCAGGGACAGGGCCACTATGGCTACACCTTC.